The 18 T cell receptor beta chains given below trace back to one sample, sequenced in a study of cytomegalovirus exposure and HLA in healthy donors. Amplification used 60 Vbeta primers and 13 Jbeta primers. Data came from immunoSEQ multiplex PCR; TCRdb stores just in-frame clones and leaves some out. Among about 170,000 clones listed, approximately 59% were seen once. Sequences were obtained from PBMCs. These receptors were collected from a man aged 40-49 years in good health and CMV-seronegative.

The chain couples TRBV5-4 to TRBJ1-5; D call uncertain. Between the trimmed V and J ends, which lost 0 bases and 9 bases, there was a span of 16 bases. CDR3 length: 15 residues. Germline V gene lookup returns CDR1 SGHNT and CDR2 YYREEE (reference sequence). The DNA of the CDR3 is TGTGCCAGCAGCTTGGATCGGGGTCCGATGATGCCCCAGCATTTT. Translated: CASSLDRGPMMPQHF.

The CDR3 DNA reads as TGCGCCAGCAGCGCGGGACAGGGGACCGGGGAGCTGTTTTTT. Its translation: CASSAGQGTGELFF. This rearrangement joins TRBV5-1 to TRBJ2-2, with TRBD1 matching 10 bases. The CDR3 contains 14 residues. The germline V gene encodes CDR1 SGHRS and CDR2 YFSETQ. The ends lost 4 bases at V and 5 bases at J; junction bases unmatched: 2.

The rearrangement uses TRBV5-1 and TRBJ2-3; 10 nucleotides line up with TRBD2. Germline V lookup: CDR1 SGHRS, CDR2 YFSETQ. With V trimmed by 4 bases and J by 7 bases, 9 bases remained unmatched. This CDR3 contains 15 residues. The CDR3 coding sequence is TGCGCCAGCAGCCTCAGCGGGGGGGCCGGCAATACGCAGTATTTT. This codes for CASSLSGGAGNTQYF.

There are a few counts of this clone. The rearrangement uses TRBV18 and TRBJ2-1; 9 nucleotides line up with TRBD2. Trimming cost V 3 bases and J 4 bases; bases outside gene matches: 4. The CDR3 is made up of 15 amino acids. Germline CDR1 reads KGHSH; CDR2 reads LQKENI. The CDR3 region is CASSPKTSGYNEQFF. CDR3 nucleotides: TGTGCCAGCTCACCGAAGACTAGCGGTTACAATGAGCAGTTCTTC.

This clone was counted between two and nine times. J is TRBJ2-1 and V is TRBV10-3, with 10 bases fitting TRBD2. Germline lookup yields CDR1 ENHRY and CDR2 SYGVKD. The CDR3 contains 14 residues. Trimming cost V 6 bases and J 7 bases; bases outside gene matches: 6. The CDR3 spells CAIRRLAGENEQFF. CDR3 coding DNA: TGTGCCATCAGACGACTAGCGGGTGAAAATGAGCAGTTCTTC.

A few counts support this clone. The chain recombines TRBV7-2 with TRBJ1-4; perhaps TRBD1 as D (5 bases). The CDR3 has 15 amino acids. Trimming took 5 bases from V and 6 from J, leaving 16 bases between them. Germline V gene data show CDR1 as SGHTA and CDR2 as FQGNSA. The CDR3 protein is CASSPQAGMDEKLFF. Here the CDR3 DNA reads TGTGCCAGCAGCCCGCAGGCAGGGATGGATGAAAAACTGTTTTTT.

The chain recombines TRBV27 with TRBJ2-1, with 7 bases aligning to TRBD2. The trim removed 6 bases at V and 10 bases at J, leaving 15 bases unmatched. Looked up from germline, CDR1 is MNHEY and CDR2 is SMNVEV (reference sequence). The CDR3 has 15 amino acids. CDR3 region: CASSFGLVVGQEQFF. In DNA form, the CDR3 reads TGTGCCAGCAGCTTCGGACTAGTAGTGGGGCAGGAGCAGTTCTTC.

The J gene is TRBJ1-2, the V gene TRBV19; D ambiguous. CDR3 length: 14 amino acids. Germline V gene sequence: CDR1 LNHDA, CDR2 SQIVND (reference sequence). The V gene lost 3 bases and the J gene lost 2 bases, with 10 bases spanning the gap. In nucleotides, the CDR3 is TGTGCCAGTAGTATCCCGCAAGCCAACTATGGCTACACCTTC. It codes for CASSIPQANYGYTF.

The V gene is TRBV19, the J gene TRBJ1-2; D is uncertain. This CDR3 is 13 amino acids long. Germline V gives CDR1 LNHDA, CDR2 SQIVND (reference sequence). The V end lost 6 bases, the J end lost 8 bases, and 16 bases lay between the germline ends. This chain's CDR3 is CASRNSRGGGYTF. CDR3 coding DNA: TGTGCCAGTAGAAACTCCCGGGGTGGCGGCTACACCTTC.

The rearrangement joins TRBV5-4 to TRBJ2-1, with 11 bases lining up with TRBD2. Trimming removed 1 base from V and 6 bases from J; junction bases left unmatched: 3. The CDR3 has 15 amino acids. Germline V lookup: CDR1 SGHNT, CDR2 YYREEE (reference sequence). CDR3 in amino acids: CASSLSSGRGNEQFF. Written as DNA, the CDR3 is TGTGCCAGCAGCTTGAGTAGCGGGAGGGGCAATGAGCAGTTCTTC. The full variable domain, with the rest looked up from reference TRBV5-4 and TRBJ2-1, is ETGVTQSPTHLIKTRGQQVTLRCSSQSGHNTVSWYQQALGQGPQFIFQYYREEENGRGNFPPRFSGLQFPNYSSELNVNALELDDSALYLCASSLSSGRGNEQFFGPGTRLTVL.

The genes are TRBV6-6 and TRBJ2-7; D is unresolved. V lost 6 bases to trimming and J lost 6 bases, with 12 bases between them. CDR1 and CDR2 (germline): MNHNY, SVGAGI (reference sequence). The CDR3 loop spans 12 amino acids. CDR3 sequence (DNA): TGTGCCAGCAGCCCCGCCCGCGGCGAGCAGTACTTC. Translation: CASSPARGEQYF.

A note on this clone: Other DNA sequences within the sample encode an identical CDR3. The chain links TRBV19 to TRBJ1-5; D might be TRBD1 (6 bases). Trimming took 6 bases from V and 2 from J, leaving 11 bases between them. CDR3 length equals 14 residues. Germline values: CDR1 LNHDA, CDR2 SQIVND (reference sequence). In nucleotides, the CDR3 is TGTGCCAGTAGCCCTTCAGGGGGCAATCAGCCCCAGCATTTT. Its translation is CASSPSGGNQPQHF.

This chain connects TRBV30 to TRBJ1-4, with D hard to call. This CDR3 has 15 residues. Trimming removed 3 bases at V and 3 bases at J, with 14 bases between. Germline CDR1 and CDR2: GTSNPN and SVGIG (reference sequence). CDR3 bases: TGTGCCTGGAGCCGCCCCCAGATGGCTAATGAAAAACTGTTTTTT. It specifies CAWSRPQMANEKLFF.

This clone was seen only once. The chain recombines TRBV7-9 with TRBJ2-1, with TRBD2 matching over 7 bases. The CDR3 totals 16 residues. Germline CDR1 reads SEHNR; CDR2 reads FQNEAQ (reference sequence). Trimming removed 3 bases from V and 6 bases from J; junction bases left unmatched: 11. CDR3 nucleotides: TGTGCCAGCAGCTTGACTCGAGCGGGATGGGGCAATGAGCAGTTCTTC. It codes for CASSLTRAGWGNEQFF.

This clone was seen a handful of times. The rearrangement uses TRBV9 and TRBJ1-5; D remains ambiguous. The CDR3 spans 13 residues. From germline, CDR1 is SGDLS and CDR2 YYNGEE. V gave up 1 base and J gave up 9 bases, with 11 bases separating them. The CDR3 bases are TGTGCCAGCAGCGTAACGGGAAGGTGGCCCCAGCATTTT. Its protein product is CASSVTGRWPQHF.

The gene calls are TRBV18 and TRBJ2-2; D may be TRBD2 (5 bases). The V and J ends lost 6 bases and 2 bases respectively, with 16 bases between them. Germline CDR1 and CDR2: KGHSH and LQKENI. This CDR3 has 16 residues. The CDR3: CASSPPGFRNTGELFF. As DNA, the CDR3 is TGTGCCAGCTCCCCCCCGGGATTTAGAAACACCGGGGAGCTGTTTTTT.

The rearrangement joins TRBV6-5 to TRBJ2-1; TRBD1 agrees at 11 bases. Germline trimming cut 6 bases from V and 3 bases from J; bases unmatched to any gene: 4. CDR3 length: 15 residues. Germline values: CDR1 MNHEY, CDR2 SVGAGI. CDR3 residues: CASSPGTGGYNEQFF. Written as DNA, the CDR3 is TGTGCCAGCAGCCCCGGGACAGGGGGCTACAATGAGCAGTTCTTC.

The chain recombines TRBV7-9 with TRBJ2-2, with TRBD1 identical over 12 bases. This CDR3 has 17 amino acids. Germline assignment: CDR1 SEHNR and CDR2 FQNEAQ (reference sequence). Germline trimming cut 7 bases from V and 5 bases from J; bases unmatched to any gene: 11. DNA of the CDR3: TGTGCCAGCAAACCCGGGACAGGGGGCAGTTCGACCGGGGAGCTGTTTTTT. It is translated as CASKPGTGGSSTGELFF. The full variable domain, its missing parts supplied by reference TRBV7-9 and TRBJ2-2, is DTGVSQNPRHKITKRGQNVTFRCDPISEHNRLYWYRQTLGQGPEFLTYFQNEAQLEKSRLLSDRFSAERPKGSFSTLEIQRTEQGDSAMYLCASKPGTGGSSTGELFFGEGSRLTVL.